This is a list of T cell receptor beta chains from one sample in a study of blood T cell repertoires in COVID-19. Method: immunoSEQ multiplex PCR; TCRdb's copy keeps in-frame clones and lacks some. This table holds just under 350,000 clones, around 87% found once. The sequenced material came from peripheral blood. The receptors were sampled from a woman aged 45-59 years with COVID-19, enrolled during active disease. CDR3s include the opening cysteine and the closing phenylalanine or tryptophan. The D gene is left open where the match is weak. Not every row has a clone size; where given, it reads once, few, many or a size class.

TGTGCCAGCAGCCAAGTCGGACAGGGTTGGAATGAGCAGTTCTTC,CASSQVGQGWNEQFF,TRBD1,15,TRBV4-2,TRBJ2-1,NA
TGTGCCTGGAGCGGGGGGCAGATTAATGAAAAACTGTTTTTT,CAWSGGQINEKLFF,NA,14,TRBV30,TRBJ1-4,NA
TGTGCCAGCAGCTTAGGAAACAGCATTAGCAATCAGCCCCAGCATTTT,CASSLGNSISNQPQHF,NA,16,TRBV11-2,TRBJ1-5,NA
TGTGCCACCAGTGACCGCAGACAGGGCAATGAGCAGTTCTTC,CATSDRRQGNEQFF,TRBD1,14,TRBV24-1,TRBJ2-1,NA
TGTGCCAGCAGTTGGACTAGCGGGAGAAGGGTACAAGAGACCCAGTACTTC,CASSWTSGRRVQETQYF,TRBD2,17,TRBV5-6,TRBJ2-5,NA
TGTGCCAGCAGCCGAACCACGGGCCCGGGACTAGGTGTTGAGCAGTTCTTC,CASSRTTGPGLGVEQFF,TRBD2,17,TRBV6-6,TRBJ2-1,NA
TGTGCCAGCAGCGGAGAGGGCAATAGCAATCAGCCCCAGCATTTT,CASSGEGNSNQPQHF,NA,15,TRBV11-2,TRBJ1-5,NA
TGTGCCAGCAGCCAACCGGACTCGGGACTAGCGGGAGGGCCACGAGAGACCCAGTACTTC,CASSQPDSGLAGGPRETQYF,TRBD2,20,TRBV3-1/TRBV3-2,TRBJ2-5,NA
TGCGCCAGCAGCTTCTTGGGACTAGTAGGAAATACGCAGTATTTT,CASSFLGLVGNTQYF,TRBD2,15,TRBV5-1,TRBJ2-3,NA
TGTGCCACCCGCGGGGACAGAGTTGAGGGCTACACCTTC,CATRGDRVEGYTF,TRBD1,13,TRBV19,TRBJ1-2,NA
TGTGCCACCAGTGATGCCGACAGGCGATCCTACAATGAGCAGTTCTTC,CATSDADRRSYNEQFF,NA,16,TRBV24-1,TRBJ2-1,NA
TGTGCCAGCACCCGACTAGCGGGGATTCAAGAGACCCAGTACTTC,CASTRLAGIQETQYF,TRBD2,15,TRBV5-5,TRBJ2-5,NA
TGTGCCAGCAGCGCCGTCGGGACAGGCTACAATGAGCAGTTCTTC,CASSAVGTGYNEQFF,TRBD1,15,TRBV9,TRBJ2-1,NA
TGCGCCAGCAGTTCCCAGTTGGGGGGGAACAACTACAATGAGCAGTTCTTC,CASSSQLGGNNYNEQFF,TRBD2,17,TRBV5-1,TRBJ2-1,once
TGTGCCAGCAGTTTTATGTGGGGGGATCAGCCCCAGCATTTT,CASSFMWGDQPQHF,NA,14,TRBV27,TRBJ1-5,NA
TGTGCCAGTAGTATTAGTAGCGGAGTGTACGAGCAGTACTTC,CASSISSGVYEQYF,NA,14,TRBV19,TRBJ2-7,NA
TGTGCCAGCAGCTTGGATAGGGGTGTGTCTGAAGCTTTCTTT,CASSLDRGVSEAFF,NA,14,TRBV5-4,TRBJ1-1,NA
TGTGCCAGCAGTTCCCGGGACATATCCTACGAGCAGTACTTC,CASSSRDISYEQYF,NA,14,TRBV6-6,TRBJ2-7,NA
TGTGCCAGCAGCCGTAGAGGGTACGAGCAGTACTTC,CASSRRGYEQYF,NA,12,TRBV9,TRBJ2-7,NA
TGTGCCAGCTCACCACGGGTACAGCCTAGCACAGATACGCAGTATTTT,CASSPRVQPSTDTQYF,NA,16,TRBV18,TRBJ2-3,NA
TGTGCCAGCTCACGCGGACAGGGGGTAGTTGAAAAACTGTTTTTT,CASSRGQGVVEKLFF,TRBD1,15,TRBV18,TRBJ1-4,NA
TGTGCCAGCAGCACTCTAGCGGAGCCCTACGAGCAGTACTTC,CASSTLAEPYEQYF,TRBD2,14,TRBV9,TRBJ2-7,NA
TGTGCCAGTAGTAGGGCCGGAAACTACAATGAGCAGTTCTTC,CASSRAGNYNEQFF,NA,14,TRBV19,TRBJ2-1,NA
TGTGCCAGCAGTTACCTTCTAGCGGGAGACAATGAGCAGTTCTTC,CASSYLLAGDNEQFF,TRBD2,15,TRBV28,TRBJ2-1,NA
TGTGCCAGCAGCCCCGAACAGGGGGCCTGGCGTTTGGGCGGGCAGTTCTTC,CASSPEQGAWRLGGQFF,TRBD1,17,TRBV7-9,TRBJ2-1,NA
TGTGCCAGCTCACCAATAGCGGGACGGAACACCGGGGAGCTGTTTTTT,CASSPIAGRNTGELFF,TRBD2,16,TRBV18,TRBJ2-2,few
TGTGCCAGCAGTCCGACAGCGAACACTGAAGCTTTCTTT,CASSPTANTEAFF,NA,13,TRBV12-3/TRBV12-4,TRBJ1-1,NA
TGTGCCAGCAGCCGCTCAGGGGGGCTGAGCTATGGCTACACCTTC,CASSRSGGLSYGYTF,TRBD1,15,TRBV3-1/TRBV3-2,TRBJ1-2,few
TGTGCCAGTAAAGGCAGGGCGGAAAATGAGCAGTTCTTC,CASKGRAENEQFF,NA,13,TRBV19,TRBJ2-1,NA
TGTGCCAGCAGTTTGGGACAGGGGGCCACCATATATTTT,CASSLGQGATIYF,TRBD1,13,TRBV12-3/TRBV12-4,TRBJ1-3,NA
TGTGCCAGCAGCTTGGGGCTTATGAACACTGAAGCTTTCTTT,CASSLGLMNTEAFF,NA,14,TRBV11-2,TRBJ1-1,NA
TGCAGTGCTAGTCTTCTAGGTGCGGAGGAGCAGTACTTC,CSASLLGAEEQYF,NA,13,TRBV20-1,TRBJ2-7,NA
TGTGCCAGCAGCCCCCGGAGCGAGCAGTTCTTC,CASSPRSEQFF,NA,11,TRBV11-3,TRBJ2-1,NA
TGTGCCAGCAGCCTAGGGGCGGGAGGGCCGAATGAGCAGTTCTTC,CASSLGAGGPNEQFF,TRBD2,15,TRBV11-2,TRBJ2-1,NA
TGTGCCAGCACCCCCGGGGCGGCTAGCGGCACCGGGGAGCTGTTTTTT,CASTPGAASGTGELFF,TRBD2,16,TRBV7-9,TRBJ2-2,NA
TGTGCCACCAGTGATGAGAGGTTACCTGGCTACACCTTC,CATSDERLPGYTF,NA,13,TRBV24-1,TRBJ1-2,NA
TGTGCCAGTAGTACACGCGGTGGATCCTACGAGCAGTACTTC,CASSTRGGSYEQYF,NA,14,TRBV19,TRBJ2-7,NA
TGTGCCAGCGGTCGGGGGGCTAGCGGGAGCAAGGCAGATACGCAGTATTTT,CASGRGASGSKADTQYF,TRBD2,17,TRBV7-2,TRBJ2-3,NA
TGTGCCAGCAGCAATCTAGCGGGAGTAGGAACCGGGGAGCTGTTTTTT,CASSNLAGVGTGELFF,TRBD2,16,TRBV7-2,TRBJ2-2,NA
TGTGCCAGCAGATTCAGCGCAACAGGTACTAGCTCACCCCTCCACTTT,CASRFSATGTSSPLHF,NA,16,TRBV2,TRBJ1-6,NA
TGTGCCAGCAGCCGTGCTGCAGGGGGCCATGGCTACACCTTC,CASSRAAGGHGYTF,TRBD1,14,TRBV7-9,TRBJ1-2,NA
TGTGCCAGCAGACCGACATTCACTGAAGCTTTCTTT,CASRPTFTEAFF,NA,12,TRBV12-3/TRBV12-4,TRBJ1-1,NA
TGTGCCAGCAGCCCCCACCCGGTGGATCAGCCCCAGCATTTT,CASSPHPVDQPQHF,NA,14,TRBV3-1/TRBV3-2,TRBJ1-5,NA
TGCGCCAGCAGCTTGGCCTTGGTACAGGGGGGCGGCACTGAAGCTTTCTTT,CASSLALVQGGGTEAFF,TRBD1,17,TRBV5-1,TRBJ1-1,NA
TGTGCCACCAGCAGAGGCGGGACTAGCTTTCAGTTCTTC,CATSRGGTSFQFF,TRBD2,13,TRBV15,TRBJ2-1,NA
TGTGCCAGTACCGGACTAGCGGGAGGGTTCCTCGGGGAGCTGTTTTTT,CASTGLAGGFLGELFF,TRBD2,16,TRBV19,TRBJ2-2,NA
TGTGCCAGCAGTGACCGGACAGGGAGCCACGAGCAGTACTTC,CASSDRTGSHEQYF,TRBD1,14,TRBV2,TRBJ2-7,few
TGCGCCAGCAGTCAATCGGGCCGACGGGTGAGCTGTTTTGGAGGGGATAGGGATGAGCAGTTCTTC,CASSQSGRRVSCFGGDRDEQFF,NA,22,TRBV23-1,TRBJ2-1,few
TGTGCCACCACCTCCTCGGGACAGGTAAACTACGAGCAGTACTTC,CATTSSGQVNYEQYF,TRBD1,15,TRBV24-1,TRBJ2-7,NA
TGTGCCAGTACTCGGGACTTCTCTGGAAACACCATATATTTT,CASTRDFSGNTIYF,NA,14,TRBV19,TRBJ1-3,NA
TGTGCCAGCAGTTTCGGGAATTTCTACAATGAGCAGTTCTTC,CASSFGNFYNEQFF,NA,14,TRBV27,TRBJ2-1,NA
TGCGCCAGCAGCTGGACAGGGGGCGCAGCCTATAATTCACCCCTCCACTTT,CASSWTGGAAYNSPLHF,TRBD1,17,TRBV5-1,TRBJ1-6,NA
TGCAGTGCTAGTCCCGGGGGGACCGGGGAGCTGTTTTTT,CSASPGGTGELFF,TRBD2,13,TRBV20-1,TRBJ2-2,NA
TGTGCCTGGAGTGTTCCTCCGAACACTGAAGCTTTCTTT,CAWSVPPNTEAFF,NA,13,TRBV30,TRBJ1-1,NA
TGTGCCAGCTCACCAAGAACAGAAAGCGAGCAGTACTTC,CASSPRTESEQYF,NA,13,TRBV18,TRBJ2-7,NA